What follows are 23 T cell receptor beta chains derived from one specimen sequenced in a study of OX40 agonist ivuxolimab in advanced cancers. Sequencing was performed with immunoSEQ multiplex PCR; in TCRdb, only in-frame clones are kept and a portion is missing. There are approximately 61,000 clones in the sample; approximately 89% occur only once, and 15% to 20% lies in the top ten. Sequences were derived from CD4+ or CD8+ T cells sorted from blood, sampled in a trial of the OX40 agonist ivuxolimab. The receptors here all came from an adult with an advanced solid tumor such as melanoma, head and neck, liver or kidney cancer.

The chain combines TRBV7-9 with TRBJ2-1; a weak D match, TRBD2 (5 bases). The V gene lost 5 bases and the J gene lost 0 bases, with 11 bases spanning the gap. Per the germline V gene, CDR1 is SEHNR and CDR2 is FQNEAQ (reference sequence). The CDR3 contains 15 residues. The CDR3 DNA is TGTGCCAGCAGCCCAGACTACTCCTCCTACAATGAGCAGTTCTTC. It codes for CASSPDYSSYNEQFF.

The chain carries TRBV27 and TRBJ2-2; D unresolved. This CDR3 is built from 15 residues. The V gene lost 4 bases and the J gene lost 5 bases, with 14 bases spanning the gap. In germline, CDR1 is MNHEY, CDR2 SMNVEV (reference sequence). The CDR3 DNA sequence: TGTGCCAGCAGTTCCCTCTTTGAGCCAACCGGGGAGCTGTTTTTT. Translated, it gives CASSSLFEPTGELFF.

This sequence joins TRBV2 and TRBJ2-7; 11 bases match TRBD2. Germline V CDR1 and CDR2: SNHLY, FYNNEI. CDR3 length: 16 residues. Trimming took 7 bases from V and 5 from J; bases not matched to a gene: 13. The CDR3 sequence is CASTGVVAGGPDEQYF. DNA for the CDR3: TGTGCCAGCACAGGGGTTGTAGCGGGAGGGCCCGACGAGCAGTACTTC.

V and J are TRBV18 and TRBJ2-2; tentatively, D is TRBD1 (5 bases). CDR1 KGHSH and CDR2 LQKENI come from the germline V gene. V was shortened by 3 bases and J by 7 bases, with 15 bases between the two germline ends. This CDR3 is 15 amino acids long. The CDR3 region has the DNA TGTGCCAGCTCACCGCAGATGGACATGGGCGGGGAGCTGTTTTTT. Protein: CASSPQMDMGGELFF.

CDR3 sequence: CASSSGTANTEAFF. The CDR3 DNA reads TGTGCCAGCAGTTCCGGGACGGCGAACACTGAAGCTTTCTTT. The rearrangement joins TRBV27 to TRBJ1-1; possibly TRBD1 for D (5 bases). V lost 4 bases to trimming and J lost 1 base, with 10 bases between them. There are 14 residues in the CDR3. Germline V gives CDR1 MNHEY, CDR2 SMNVEV (reference sequence).

The J gene is TRBJ2-7, the V gene TRBV11-2, with D possibly being TRBD2 (6 bases). The CDR3 contains 15 residues. CDR1 and CDR2 from the germline V gene are SGHAT and FQNNGV. Trimming pared 1 base from V and 4 bases from J, leaving 14 bases between. DNA of the CDR3: TGTGCCAGCAGCTTAGGGGACTCACCATCATACGAGCAGTACTTC. Translating gives CASSLGDSPSYEQYF.

The J gene is TRBJ2-7, the V gene TRBV28; D gene uncertain. The V end lost 6 bases, the J end lost 0 bases, and 3 bases lay between the germline ends. The CDR3 has 11 residues. The germline gives CDR1 MDHEN, CDR2 SYDVKM. The CDR3 is CASSSSYEQYF. CDR3 nucleotide sequence: TGTGCCAGCAGCAGCTCCTACGAGCAGTACTTC.

The J gene is TRBJ2-5, the V gene TRBV28, with 10 bases identical to TRBD2. Per germline, CDR1 MDHEN and CDR2 SYDVKM. The CDR3 spans 17 residues. V lost 9 bases to trimming and J lost 5 bases; unmatched junction nucleotides: 18. The CDR3 DNA reads as TGTGCCAGTAGGACACTAGCGGGAATGGCCGGTGCCGAGACCCAGTACTTC. This sequence encodes CASRTLAGMAGAETQYF. Based on the CDR3 plus reference TRBV28 and TRBJ2-5, the full variable domain is DVKVTQSSRYLVKRTGEKVFLECVQDMDHENMFWYRQDPGLGLRLIYFSYDVKMKEKGDIPEGYSVSREKKERFSLILESASTNQTSMYLCASRTLAGMAGAETQYFGPGTRLLVL.

To note about this clone: This may be a read error, as it is one base from a much larger clone. Other DNA variants within this sample encode the same CDR3. The chain links TRBV18 to TRBJ1-4, with a tentative D call TRBD1 (6 bases). Germline CDR1 KGHSH, CDR2 LQKENI. V lost 0 bases and J lost 3, with 8 bases in between. The CDR3 consists of 15 residues. The CDR3 is CASSPPQGPNEKLFF. CDR3 in DNA: TGTGCCAGCTCACCACCACAGGGACCTAATGAAAAACTGTTTTTT.

V is TRBV5-6 and J is TRBJ1-3; D remains unclear. The germline V and J ends were trimmed by 1 base and 1 base, with 6 bases remaining between them. This CDR3 comprises 14 residues. CDR1 SGHDT and CDR2 YYEEEE come from the germline V gene. The chain's CDR3 is CASSLIRSGNTIYF. In DNA form, the CDR3 reads TGTGCCAGCAGCTTGATACGTTCTGGAAACACCATATATTTT.

The chain recombines TRBV28 with TRBJ2-5; D is unresolved. With 2 bases removed from V and 1 base from J, the gap between germline ends came to 5 bases. The CDR3 sequence is 13 residues long. The germline V gene has CDR1 MDHEN and CDR2 SYDVKM. In DNA form, the CDR3 reads TGTGCCAGCAGTTTACACAGCCAAGAGACCCAGTACTTC. This encodes CASSLHSQETQYF.

This clone was observed a few times. The chain recombines TRBV4-3 with TRBJ2-5, with a tentative D call TRBD2 (6 bases). Germline CDR1 is LGHNA and CDR2 is YSLEER. This CDR3 has 15 amino acids. V lost 2 bases to trimming and J lost 2 bases, with 12 bases between them. CDR3 sequence: CASSQTPGLQETQYF. CDR3 DNA: TGCGCCAGCAGCCAAACCCCGGGACTTCAAGAGACCCAGTACTTC.

The CDR3 is CASSHDRLYEQYF. The CDR3, as DNA: TGCGCCAGCAGCCACGACAGGCTTTACGAGCAGTACTTC. This sequence joins TRBV4-1 and TRBJ2-7; D is possibly TRBD1 (6 bases). The CDR3 runs 13 residues. The germline V gene encodes CDR1 MGHRA and CDR2 YSYEKL. Trimming pared 3 bases from V and 4 bases from J, leaving 10 bases between.

CDR3 in amino acids: CASSLDGLAGVQETQYF. The CDR3 DNA follows: TGTGCCAGCAGCTTGGACGGGTTAGCGGGAGTTCAAGAGACCCAGTACTTC. The J gene is TRBJ2-5, the V gene TRBV5-5; 9 bases align to TRBD2. Germline V gene sequence: CDR1 SGHKS, CDR2 YYEKEE (reference sequence). This CDR3 has 17 residues. Trimming cost V 0 bases and J 2 bases; bases outside gene matches: 8.

This clone is labeled as medium-sized. The chain employs TRBV28 and TRBJ2-2; possibly TRBD1 for D (6 bases). Trimming stripped 5 bases from V and 5 bases from J, with 9 bases between. Per germline, CDR1 MDHEN and CDR2 SYDVKM. The CDR3 consists of 13 residues. The CDR3: CASSPRGTGELFF. CDR3 nucleotides: TGTGCCAGCAGTCCCAGGGGTACCGGGGAGCTGTTTTTT.

The V and J genes are TRBV6-6 and TRBJ2-1; 11 bases are a match to TRBD2. Germline loops: CDR1 MNHNY, CDR2 SVGAGI (reference sequence). This CDR3 comprises 16 residues. The V segment lost 7 bases and the J segment 5 bases; nucleotides outside the gene matches: 10. CDR3 sequence: CASNHFSGRVDNEQFF. CDR3 sequence (DNA): TGTGCCAGCAATCACTTTAGCGGGAGGGTCGACAATGAGCAGTTCTTC.

J is TRBJ2-5 and V is TRBV13, with D uncertain. The germline V and J ends were trimmed by 4 bases and 1 base, with 7 bases remaining between them. Germline-derived CDR1 and CDR2 are PRHDT and FYEKMQ (reference sequence). The CDR3 loop spans 13 amino acids. CDR3 sequence reads: CASSWGSQETQYF. In DNA, the CDR3 is TGTGCCAGCAGCTGGGGATCCCAAGAGACCCAGTACTTC. The entire variable domain, with the rest obtained from reference TRBV13 and TRBJ2-5, is as follows: AAGVIQSPRHLIKEKRETATLKCYPIPRHDTVYWYQQGPGQDPQFLISFYEKMQSDKGSIPDRFSAQQFSDYHSELNMSSLELGDSALYFCASSWGSQETQYFGPGTRLLVL.

The chain joins TRBV4-2 to TRBJ1-1; D is ambiguous. CDR1 LGHNA and CDR2 YNFKEQ come from the germline V gene. The CDR3 loop spans 13 amino acids. Between the trimmed V and J ends, which lost 0 bases and 0 bases, there was a span of 2 bases. CDR3 sequence (DNA): TGTGCCAGCAGCCAAGAAGTGAACACTGAAGCTTTCTTT. Protein product: CASSQEVNTEAFF.

The V and J genes are TRBV28 and TRBJ2-1, with D uncertain. Germline V lookup: CDR1 MDHEN, CDR2 SYDVKM. V was cut by 5 bases and J by 1 base, with 9 bases left in between. There are 14 residues in the CDR3. The CDR3 is CASSPGMSYNEQFF. The CDR3 bases are TGTGCCAGCAGTCCGGGTATGTCCTACAATGAGCAGTTCTTC.

CDR3 residues: CASSPNEAGGAYEQYF. The CDR3 nucleotides read TGTGCCAGCAGCCCCAACGAAGCGGGAGGGGCCTACGAGCAGTACTTC. The gene calls are TRBV7-9 and TRBJ2-7; 10 bases fit TRBD2. This CDR3 region has 16 residues. Germline V gene data show CDR1 as SEHNR and CDR2 as FQNEAQ (reference sequence). V shed 5 bases and J 2 bases; nucleotides not matched to a gene: 9.

The rearrangement joins TRBV9 to TRBJ2-2; 10 bases align to TRBD2. Germline CDR1 and CDR2: SGDLS and YYNGEE. The CDR3 has 18 residues. With V trimmed by 1 base and J by 5 bases, 11 bases remained unmatched. The chain's CDR3 is CASSVHRSSGSTTGELFF. The CDR3 DNA sequence: TGTGCCAGCAGCGTACATCGGTCTAGCGGGAGTACGACCGGGGAGCTGTTTTTT.

The CDR3 sequence is CATSAGTPSEEQYF. The CDR3 DNA reads TGTGCCACCAGTGCGGGGACCCCGAGTGAAGAGCAGTACTTC. The rearrangement links TRBV15 to TRBJ2-7, with a weak D call TRBD2 (6 bases). V was cut by 6 bases and J by 7 bases, with 19 bases left in between. The length of the CDR3 is 14 residues. Germline-derived CDR1 and CDR2 are LNHNV and YYDKDF (reference sequence).

This chain connects TRBV4-3 to TRBJ2-2, with 11 bases identical to TRBD2. Trimming took 4 bases from V and 4 from J; bases not matched to a gene: 11. The germline gives CDR1 LGHNA, CDR2 YSLEER. The CDR3 extends over 18 amino acids. As DNA, the CDR3 is TGCGCCAGCAGCCTAGGAATAGCGGGAGGGCAGGGCACCGGGGAGCTGTTTTTT. This translates into CASSLGIAGGQGTGELFF.